This T cell receptor beta chain was identified during a study of shared T cell receptors in the human thymus. Per germline, CDR1 SGHNT and CDR2 YYREEE (reference sequence). Between the trimmed V and J ends, which lost 0 bases and 4 bases, there was a span of 7 bases. CDR3 size: 13 residues. Sequencing was performed with immunoSEQ multiplex PCR; in TCRdb, only in-frame clones are kept and a portion is missing. Of hundreds of thousands of clones detected, roughly 74% appear once; the ten largest clones hold approximately 0.013%. This same sample was also taken into another study, of human thymus T cells. That paper adds: Resections obtained during corrective heart surgery supplied the thymus tissue. Usage of V and J genes appeared biased in thymic and blood repertoires. Unrelated individuals were reported by related research to share highly overlapping thymic repertoires.

The chain uses TRBV5-4 and TRBJ1-1, with no clear D. The receptor comes from a boy younger than two with a congenital heart defect. The source material was thymocytes. CDR3 DNA sequence: TGTGCCAGCAGCTTGGGCGAACTCACTGAAGCTTTCTTT. It codes for CASSLGELTEAFF.